This TCR beta chain was captured in a study of T-cell memory formation after mild COVID-19. TCRdb re-called the 5' RACE reads with MiXCR, one entry per CDR3 protein. The sample has around 200,000 distinct CDR3 sequences, roughly 30% seen once. The germline V gene encodes CDR1 SGHTA and CDR2 FQGNSA. The V end was cut by 2 bases, the J end by 9 bases, with 13 bases between. The CDR3 contains 13 residues. Study-level points and caveats: Whereas later expanders leaned CD4+, clones contracting day 15 to 85 showed a balanced CD4/CD8 makeup. For contracting clones, CD4+ ones sat mainly in CM and EM, CD8+ in EMRA.

As to this clonotype: Its specificity is unknown.

The chain combines TRBV7-2 with TRBJ2-5, with no clear D. The sample was PBMCs or a T cell subset sorted from them (not recorded which). The receptor comes from an adult woman who had mild COVID-19 (a few samples of this study predate the infection). Cell type and time point are not known. The CDR3 DNA sequence: TGTGCCAGCAGCTTAAGGCGTGCTGGGGCCCAGTACTTC. Its translation: CASSLRRAGAQYF.